A single sample is the source of the 28 T cell receptor beta chains below, sequenced in a study of Ad26.COV2.S vaccination and SARS-CoV-2 variants. Clones were read by immunoSEQ multiplex PCR, and TCRdb kept only the in-frame ones, dropping some. The sample carries about 480,000 clones, around nine tenths recorded once. Treatment here: approximately 18 received Ad26.COV2.S at low or high dose, single or two shots; a few received placebo; per-sample allocation not given. Day 63 after the first vaccine or placebo injection was the time point for sampling. Source: peripheral blood, taken in a trial of Ad26.COV2.S vaccine versus placebo. The receptors here all came from a person aged 18-65 years who received the Ad26.COV2.S COVID-19 vaccine or a placebo.

The V and J genes are TRBV6-2 or TRBV6-3 and TRBJ1-2, with D perhaps TRBD1 (6 bases). CDR3 length: 15 residues. Germline-derived CDR1 and CDR2 are MNHEY and SVGEGT. V gave up 5 bases and J gave up 0 bases, with 13 bases separating them. The CDR3 sequence is CASSGPDRANYGYTF. The CDR3 region has the DNA TGTGCCAGCAGTGGACCGGACAGAGCTAACTATGGCTACACCTTC.

The sample holds one count of this clone. V is TRBV5-4 and J is TRBJ2-5; TRBD2 agrees at 12 bases. The germline V gene has CDR1 SGHNT and CDR2 YYREEE (reference sequence). The ends lost 4 bases at V and 5 bases at J; junction bases unmatched: 9. The CDR3 is 16 residues long. The CDR3 bases are TGTGCCAGCAGCCGGTCTAGCGGGAGGGCCGGCGAGACCCAGTACTTC. It translates to CASSRSSGRAGETQYF. Complete variable domain (other parts from reference TRBV5-4 and TRBJ2-5): ETGVTQSPTHLIKTRGQQVTLRCSSQSGHNTVSWYQQALGQGPQFIFQYYREEENGRGNFPPRFSGLQFPNYSSELNVNALELDDSALYLCASSRSSGRAGETQYFGPGTRLLVL.

The CDR3 protein is CASSVEDSSYEQYF. The CDR3, as DNA: TGTGCCAGCAGCGTAGAAGACAGCTCCTACGAGCAGTACTTC. The chain joins TRBV9 to TRBJ2-7; possibly TRBD1 for D (5 bases). Trimming stripped 0 bases from V and 0 bases from J, with 7 bases between. Germline CDR1 reads SGDLS; CDR2 reads YYNGEE. This CDR3 is 14 amino acids long.

This chain joins TRBV3-1 (or the pseudogene TRBV3-2) and TRBJ2-7, with 9 bases that match TRBD1. V dropped 4 bases and J dropped 2; count of bases not matched to a gene: 6. There are 15 residues in the CDR3. Per germline, CDR1 LGHDT and CDR2 YNNKEL (reference sequence). The chain's CDR3 is CASSPGTGSPYEQYF. DNA of the CDR3: TGTGCCAGCAGCCCCGGGACAGGGAGCCCCTACGAGCAGTACTTC.

V usage is TRBV5-1 and J usage is TRBJ1-2; 9 positions match TRBD1. Germline CDR1 is SGHRS and CDR2 is YFSETQ. Unmatched junction bases numbered 11, after V lost 1 base and J lost 1 base. The CDR3 has 18 amino acids. This CDR3 reads CASSLFPGQGNNNYGYTF. The CDR3 DNA reads TGCGCCAGCAGCTTGTTCCCGGGACAGGGAAACAATAACTATGGCTACACCTTC. The complete variable domain, with remaining parts taken from reference TRBV5-1 and TRBJ1-2, reads KAGVTQTPRYLIKTRGQQVTLSCSPISGHRSVSWYQQTPGQGLQFLFEYFSETQRNKGNFPGRFSGRQFSNSRSEMNVSTLELGDSALYLCASSLFPGQGNNNYGYTFGSGTRLTVV.

The gene calls are TRBV28 and TRBJ1-3; the D is unclear. This CDR3 has 15 amino acids. The germline CDR1 and CDR2 sequences are MDHEN and SYDVKM. Trimming pared 5 bases from V and 0 bases from J, leaving 11 bases between. The CDR3 DNA reads as TGTGCCAGCAGTACCCCCCTGCTCTCTGGAAACACCATATATTTT. Protein product: CASSTPLLSGNTIYF.

The rearrangement joins TRBV7-2 to TRBJ2-7; either TRBD1 or TRBD2 may fit D (5 bases each). Trimming cost V 5 bases and J 6 bases, with 14 bases left between them. Germline values: CDR1 SGHTA, CDR2 FQGNSA. This CDR3 is built from 13 residues. The CDR3 loop reads CASSVGTRGEQYF. DNA for the CDR3: TGTGCCAGCAGCGTAGGGACCCGGGGCGAGCAGTACTTC.

V and J are TRBV5-4 and TRBJ2-1; D could derive from TRBD1 or TRBD2 (6 bases each). Trimming took 1 base from V and 0 from J, leaving 17 bases between them. In germline, CDR1 is SGHNT, CDR2 YYREEE (reference sequence). This CDR3 region has 18 residues. The CDR3 reads CASSLPPRPGASYNEQFF. In DNA, the CDR3 is TGTGCCAGCAGCTTGCCCCCGCGGCCGGGGGCCTCCTACAATGAGCAGTTCTTC.

The genes are TRBV10-3 and TRBJ2-1, with no clear D. The CDR3 is 11 residues long. Germline values: CDR1 ENHRY, CDR2 SYGVKD. Trimming removed 4 bases from V and 8 bases from J, with 6 bases in between. For the CDR3, the DNA is TGTGCCATCAGTGGGAACGATGAGCAGTTCTTC. Amino acids: CAISGNDEQFF.

The chain recombines TRBV27 with TRBJ1-3; a possible D gene is TRBD1 (6 bases). Trimming removed 7 bases at V and 1 base at J, with 8 bases between. The germline CDR1 and CDR2 sequences are MNHEY and SMNVEV (reference sequence). This CDR3 is built from 13 residues. In DNA form, the CDR3 reads TGTGCCAGCAAGCAGGGGTCTGGAAACACCATATATTTT. Amino acid sequence: CASKQGSGNTIYF.

The gene calls are TRBV7-2 and TRBJ2-2; 8 bases match TRBD1. The CDR3 sequence is 14 residues long. The germline gives CDR1 SGHTA, CDR2 FQGNSA. V lost 5 bases and J lost 7; bases outside the gene matches: 6. CDR3 bases: TGTGCCAGCAGCGTCCAGGGGGCGGGCGGGGAGCTGTTTTTT. It translates to CASSVQGAGGELFF.

This clone was recorded once. CDR3 coding DNA: TGTGCCAGCGCCGAGGGGCCCGGTGACTATGGCTACACCTTC. This encodes CASAEGPGDYGYTF. This sequence joins TRBV28 and TRBJ1-2; TRBD1 is a possible D gene (5 bases). The CDR3 has 14 residues. The germline V gene has CDR1 MDHEN and CDR2 SYDVKM. Between the trimmed V and J ends, which lost 8 bases and 3 bases, there was a span of 16 bases.

The chain carries TRBV6-5 and TRBJ1-2, with D tentatively TRBD1 (5 bases). Trimming pared 6 bases from V and 5 bases from J, leaving 19 bases between. The CDR3 has 15 residues. Germline CDR1 MNHEY, CDR2 SVGAGI. CDR3 protein: CASRGIEGRGYGYTF. The CDR3 nucleotides read TGTGCCAGCAGAGGGATCGAGGGACGTGGATATGGCTACACCTTC.

This rearrangement joins TRBV5-4 to TRBJ2-1; 8 bases map to TRBD2. The CDR3 is 14 amino acids. V gave up 3 bases and J gave up 9 bases; unmatched junction bases: 8. Germline loops: CDR1 SGHNT, CDR2 YYREEE (reference sequence). The CDR3 DNA reads as TGTGCCAGCAGCTCCTTGCGGGAGGTGAGTGAGCAGTTCTTC. This gives the protein CASSSLREVSEQFF.

The chain carries TRBV7-9 and TRBJ2-1, with a tentative D call TRBD2 (6 bases). The V gene lost 5 bases and the J gene lost 12 bases, with 17 bases spanning the gap. Germline lookup yields CDR1 SEHNR and CDR2 FQNEAQ (reference sequence). CDR3 length equals 13 residues. The CDR3 here is CASSPPTEAGQFF. For the CDR3, the DNA is TGTGCCAGCAGCCCCCCGACCGAAGCGGGGCAGTTCTTC.

This clone was seen only once. The V gene is TRBV18, the J gene TRBJ1-1; maybe TRBD1 (5 bases). Per germline, CDR1 KGHSH and CDR2 LQKENI. CDR3 size: 15 residues. V was shortened by 2 bases and J by 1 base, with 11 bases between the two germline ends. The CDR3 bases are TGTGCCAGCTCACCAATCGACAGCCAGAACACTGAAGCTTTCTTT. This encodes CASSPIDSQNTEAFF.

The chain couples TRBV5-1 to TRBJ1-2; D might be TRBD1 (5 bases). CDR1 SGHRS and CDR2 YFSETQ come from the germline V gene. Deletions cut 2 bases from V and 4 bases from J, with 18 bases between. The CDR3 totals 16 residues. The CDR3 is CASSLGAKEGVYGYTF. The CDR3 DNA follows: TGCGCCAGCAGCTTAGGGGCCAAGGAGGGCGTCTATGGCTACACCTTC.

This clone was detected ten times or more. The V gene is TRBV3-1 (or the pseudogene TRBV3-2), the J gene TRBJ1-6; no clear D. Germline V gene sequence: CDR1 LGHDT, CDR2 YNNKEL (reference sequence). There are 13 residues in the CDR3. The germline V and J ends were trimmed by 4 bases and 9 bases, with 10 bases remaining between them. As DNA, the CDR3 is TGTGCCAGCAGCCCCGACGAAGCTTCACCCCTCCACTTT. This translates into CASSPDEASPLHF.

V gene TRBV15 combines with J gene TRBJ2-1, with 7 nucleotides matching TRBD2. J was trimmed by 4 bases and V by 3 bases; bases with no gene match: 9. This CDR3 comprises 16 residues. CDR1 and CDR2 from the germline V gene are LNHNV and YYDKDF (reference sequence). CDR3 DNA sequence: TGTGCCACCAGCAGCCCATGGGAGGGCCGGTACAATGAGCAGTTCTTC. This codes for CATSSPWEGRYNEQFF. The whole variable domain, remainder taken from reference TRBV15 and TRBJ2-1, is DAMVIQNPRYQVTQFGKPVTLSCSQTLNHNVMYWYQQKSSQAPKLLFHYYDKDFNNEADTPDNFQSRRPNTSFCFLDIRSPGLGDTAMYLCATSSPWEGRYNEQFFGPGTRLTVL.

The chain couples TRBV19 to TRBJ2-6; 7 nucleotides line up with TRBD1. The CDR3 loop spans 17 amino acids. Germline CDR1 is LNHDA and CDR2 is SQIVND (reference sequence). V gave up 7 bases and J gave up 4 bases; unmatched junction bases: 13. The CDR3, as DNA: TGTGCCAGTACCAAGACAGGGCGAGCTTGGGGGGCCAACGTCCTGACTTTC. It is translated as CASTKTGRAWGANVLTF.

The chain links TRBV5-4 to TRBJ2-1; unclear D gene. This CDR3 comprises 15 residues. Trimming removed 2 bases at V and 9 bases at J, with 18 bases between. Germline V gene data show CDR1 as SGHNT and CDR2 as YYREEE (reference sequence). CDR3 sequence (DNA): TGTGCCAGCAGCTTTGGTCCAGTGATAGACACTGAGCAGTTCTTC. It encodes CASSFGPVIDTEQFF.

This clone was seen a single time. The chain uses TRBV7-2 and TRBJ2-7; tentatively, D is TRBD1 (6 bases). Germline CDR1 SGHTA, CDR2 FQGNSA. The germline V and J ends were trimmed by 1 base and 2 bases, with 12 bases remaining between them. The CDR3 contains 15 residues. CDR3 in amino acids: CASSLEGGPAYEQYF. CDR3 nucleotides: TGTGCCAGCAGCTTAGAAGGGGGACCCGCCTACGAGCAGTACTTC.

V gene TRBV15 combines with J gene TRBJ1-5, with D perhaps TRBD1 (5 bases). Germline CDR1 is LNHNV and CDR2 is YYDKDF (reference sequence). The CDR3 loop spans 12 amino acids. Between the trimmed V and J ends, which lost 1 base and 11 bases, there was a span of 9 bases. CDR3: CATSRVQGAQHF. The CDR3 DNA sequence: TGTGCCACCAGCAGAGTCCAGGGCGCCCAGCATTTT.

The chain is built from TRBV11-3 and TRBJ2-2, with 9 bases aligning to TRBD2. In germline, CDR1 is SGHNT, CDR2 YENEEA. J was trimmed by 1 base and V by 3 bases; bases with no gene match: 3. The CDR3 contains 16 residues. The CDR3 is CASSFSGGQNTGELFF. The CDR3 DNA reads TGTGCCAGCAGCTTCAGCGGGGGGCAGAACACCGGGGAGCTGTTTTTT.

In the case of this clone: One end of the junction fails to match germline, which may point to a read error. The rearrangement links TRBV28 to TRBJ1-2; TRBD1 might be the D (5 bases). The CDR3 is 14 amino acids. Germline CDR1 reads MDHEN; CDR2 reads SYDVKM. The CDR3 loop reads CASSSTPSGTRVLF. DNA for the CDR3: TGTGCCAGCAGTTCCACCCCGTCCGGGACCCGAGTACTCTTC.

The CDR3 region is CASSFFDRAGNSPLHF. The CDR3 coding sequence is TGTGCCAGCAGCTTCTTCGACAGGGCTGGCAATTCACCCCTCCACTTT. V gene TRBV9 combines with J gene TRBJ1-6; TRBD1 agrees at 7 bases. V lost 4 bases and J lost 7; bases outside the gene matches: 11. Germline values: CDR1 SGDLS, CDR2 YYNGEE. There are 16 residues in the CDR3.

This chain joins TRBV5-1 and TRBJ2-3; 7 nucleotides line up with TRBD2. CDR3 length: 16 amino acids. Trimming took 2 bases from V and 5 from J; bases not matched to a gene: 11. Germline CDR1 and CDR2: SGHRS and YFSETQ. The CDR3 reads CASSFKIGGRKDTQYF. The CDR3 nucleotides read TGCGCCAGCAGCTTCAAAATCGGCGGGAGAAAAGATACGCAGTATTTT.

The chain employs TRBV6-2 or TRBV6-3 and TRBJ1-5; D gene uncertain. This CDR3 comprises 14 residues. Looked up from germline, CDR1 is MNHEY and CDR2 is SVGEGT. Trimming took 2 bases from V and 2 from J, leaving 7 bases between them. CDR3 sequence (DNA): TGTGCCAGCAGTTACCGCAACGGCAATCAGCCCCAGCATTTT. Protein product: CASSYRNGNQPQHF.